The 4 T cell receptor beta chains given below trace back to one sample, sequenced in a study of T cells after yellow fever vaccination. TCRdb reprocessed the 5' RACE reads via MiXCR and lists one record per CDR3 protein. Of about 350,000 distinct CDR3 sequences listed, approximately 8% are singletons. The specimen was PBMCs, collected about 49 days after the first yellow fever vaccination. The receptors here all came from a man aged 18 to 29 who received the YFV17D yellow fever vaccine.

This clonotype was recorded many times. The V gene is TRBV9, the J gene TRBJ2-6; D is undetermined. The germline CDR1 and CDR2 sequences are SGDLS and YYNGEE. The CDR3 sequence is 18 residues long. Trimming took off 3 bases at V and 0 bases at J, with 16 bases between the two ends. The CDR3 sequence is CASSDPKGEISGANVLTF. The CDR3 region has the DNA TGTGCCAGCAGCGATCCCAAGGGCGAGATCTCTGGGGCCAACGTCCTGACTTTC. Supplemented by reference TRBV9 and TRBJ2-6, the full variable domain reads DSGVTQTPKHLITATGQRVTLRCSPRSGDLSVYWYQQSLDQGLQFLIQYYNGEERAKGNILERFSAQQFPDLHSELNLSSLELGDSALYFCASSDPKGEISGANVLTFGAGSRLTVL.

The chain couples TRBV18 to TRBJ2-1; D is perhaps TRBD2 (6 bases). Germline V CDR1 and CDR2: KGHSH, LQKENI. V was clipped by 6 bases and J by 6 bases, with 12 bases between them. This CDR3 is 13 amino acids long. This CDR3 is CASSPPTSNEQFF. CDR3 nucleotide sequence: TGTGCCAGCTCGCCGCCGACTAGCAATGAGCAGTTCTTC.

V and J are TRBV29-1 and TRBJ2-1; D could derive from TRBD1 or TRBD2 (6 bases each). V lost 3 bases and J lost 7, with 13 bases in between. Germline-derived CDR1 and CDR2 are SQVTM and ANQGSEA. CDR3 length equals 13 residues. CDR3 nucleotide sequence: TGCAGCGTTGAGACCCGGGGGCCGAATGAGCAGTTCTTC. Translated, it gives CSVETRGPNEQFF.

This clonotype was seen repeatedly, ten times or more. The chain uses TRBV5-1 and TRBJ1-2; possibly TRBD1 for D (6 bases). V was clipped by 0 bases and J by 6 bases, with 15 bases between them. CDR1 and CDR2 (germline): SGHRS, YFSETQ. The CDR3 spans 15 residues. In nucleotides, the CDR3 is TGCGCCAGCAGCTTGGGGGCACAGGGCCCTCATGGCTACACCTTC. This codes for CASSLGAQGPHGYTF.